This T cell receptor beta chain was recorded in a study of T-cell memory formation after mild COVID-19. TCRdb analysed the 5' RACE reads with MiXCR anew, one entry per CDR3 protein. This sample yields just over 400,000 distinct CDR3 sequences, of which less than 25% are seen a single time; about an eighth belongs to the top ten. This clonotype was observed many times. The CDR3 contains 13 residues. V lost 0 bases and J lost 1, with 6 bases in between. CDR1 is DFQATT, CDR2 SNEGSKA, per germline (reference sequence). The TCR was taken from an adult woman who had mild COVID-19 (a few samples of this study predate the infection). Cell type and time point are not known. Material: PBMCs or a T cell subset sorted from them (not recorded which). The chain is built from TRBV20-1 and TRBJ1-1; D is undetermined. CDR3 loop: CSARDGGNTEAFF. For the CDR3, the DNA is TGCAGTGCTAGAGACGGAGGGAACACTGAAGCTTTCTTT.